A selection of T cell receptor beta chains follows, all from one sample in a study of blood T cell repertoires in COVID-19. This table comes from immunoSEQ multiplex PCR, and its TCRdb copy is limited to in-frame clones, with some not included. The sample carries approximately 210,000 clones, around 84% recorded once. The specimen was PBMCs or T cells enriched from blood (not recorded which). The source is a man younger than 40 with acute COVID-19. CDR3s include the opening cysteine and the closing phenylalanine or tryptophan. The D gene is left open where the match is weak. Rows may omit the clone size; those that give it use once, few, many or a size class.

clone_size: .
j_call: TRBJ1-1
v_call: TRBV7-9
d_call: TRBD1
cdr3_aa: CASSLGDRMNTEAFF
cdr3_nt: TGTGCCAGCAGCTTGGGGGACAGGATGAACACTGAAGCTTTCTTT

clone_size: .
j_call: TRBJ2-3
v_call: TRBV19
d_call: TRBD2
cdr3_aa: CASSTELAGNTDTQYF
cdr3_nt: TGTGCCAGTAGTACGGAACTAGCGGGGAACACAGATACGCAGTATTTT

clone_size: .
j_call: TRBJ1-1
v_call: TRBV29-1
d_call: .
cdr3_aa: CSVVGGSEAFF
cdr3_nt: TGCAGCGTCGTCGGGGGATCTGAAGCTTTCTTT

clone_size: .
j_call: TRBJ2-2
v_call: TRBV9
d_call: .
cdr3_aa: CASSGVGGILAGELFF
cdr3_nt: TGTGCCAGCAGCGGAGTCGGGGGTATTCTAGCCGGGGAGCTGTTTTTT

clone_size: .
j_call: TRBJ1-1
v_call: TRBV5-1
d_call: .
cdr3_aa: CASSLLRGMNTEAFF
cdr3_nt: TGCGCCAGCAGCTTGTTAAGGGGAATGAACACTGAAGCTTTCTTT

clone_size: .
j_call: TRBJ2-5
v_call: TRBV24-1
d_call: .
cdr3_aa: CATSDATEQETQYF
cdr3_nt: TGTGCCACCAGTGATGCGACAGAGCAAGAGACCCAGTACTTC

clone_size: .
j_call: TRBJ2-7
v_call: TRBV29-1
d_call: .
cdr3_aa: CSVVRDINYEQYF
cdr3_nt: TGCAGCGTTGTCCGGGACATAAACTACGAGCAGTACTTC

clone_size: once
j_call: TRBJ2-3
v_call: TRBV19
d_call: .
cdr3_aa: CATRDSGYDTQYF
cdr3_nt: TGTGCCACCCGGGACTCCGGGTATGATACGCAGTATTTT

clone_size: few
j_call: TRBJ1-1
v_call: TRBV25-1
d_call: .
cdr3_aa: CASTPLGGLEAFF
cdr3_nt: TGTGCCAGCACCCCTCTGGGAGGGCTTGAAGCTTTCTTT

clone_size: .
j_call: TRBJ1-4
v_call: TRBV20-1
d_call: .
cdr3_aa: CSANDRRGEKLFF
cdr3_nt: TGCAGTGCTAATGACCGGCGAGGCGAAAAACTGTTTTTT